This TCR beta chain was recovered during a study of cytomegalovirus exposure and HLA in healthy donors. Regarding this clone: Its antigen is unidentified.

General observations from the study: Later, an analysis showed that TCR beta chains associated with HLA were more clonally expanded than others that were equally common.

PCR involved 60 Vbeta and 13 Jbeta primers. Produced via immunoSEQ multiplex PCR; TCRdb's table is partial and in-frame only. The data contain around 150,000 clones, 60% to 85% of them seen just once; the ten biggest clones take up around 1.5%. The CDR3 totals 13 residues. V was shortened by 2 bases and J by 3 bases, with 7 bases between the two germline ends. The V gene's germline CDR1 is SGHAT and CDR2 FQNNGV. The chain uses TRBV11-2 and TRBJ1-2; D gene uncertain. The source of this sequence is a woman in her twenties or thirties in good health and CMV-seronegative. Input material: PBMCs. CDR3 sequence reads: CASSLMSYYGYTF. The CDR3, as DNA: TGTGCCAGCAGCTTAATGTCCTACTATGGCTACACCTTC.